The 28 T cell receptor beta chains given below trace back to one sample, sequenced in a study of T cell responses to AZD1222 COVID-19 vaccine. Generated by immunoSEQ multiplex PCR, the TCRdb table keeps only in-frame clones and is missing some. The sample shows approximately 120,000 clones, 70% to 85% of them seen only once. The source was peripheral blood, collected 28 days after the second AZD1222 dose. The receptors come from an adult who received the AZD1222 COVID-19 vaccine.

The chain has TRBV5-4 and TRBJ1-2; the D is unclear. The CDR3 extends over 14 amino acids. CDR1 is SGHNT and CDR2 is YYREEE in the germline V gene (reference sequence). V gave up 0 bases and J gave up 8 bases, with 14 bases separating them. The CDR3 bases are TGTGCCAGCAGCTTGGGTGACCTTCTTCCAGGCTACACCTTC. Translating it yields CASSLGDLLPGYTF.

In nucleotides, the CDR3 is TGTGCCAGCAGTTTATGGGACAGACGAGCTGGAAACACCATATATTTT. Translating it yields CASSLWDRRAGNTIYF. This chain links TRBV28 with TRBJ1-3, with D tentatively TRBD1 (6 bases). Trimming removed 0 bases from V and 2 bases from J, with 11 bases in between. In germline, CDR1 is MDHEN, CDR2 SYDVKM. The CDR3 loop spans 16 amino acids. The full variable domain, rest sourced from reference TRBV28 and TRBJ1-3, is DVKVTQSSRYLVKRTGEKVFLECVQDMDHENMFWYRQDPGLGLRLIYFSYDVKMKEKGDIPEGYSVSREKKERFSLILESASTNQTSMYLCASSLWDRRAGNTIYFGEGSWLTVV.

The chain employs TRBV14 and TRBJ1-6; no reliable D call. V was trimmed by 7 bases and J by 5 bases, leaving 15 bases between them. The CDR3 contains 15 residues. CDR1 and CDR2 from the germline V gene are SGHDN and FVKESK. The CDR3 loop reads CASTSSQNNNSPLHF. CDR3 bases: TGTGCCAGCACCTCCTCACAGAATAATAATTCACCCCTCCACTTT.

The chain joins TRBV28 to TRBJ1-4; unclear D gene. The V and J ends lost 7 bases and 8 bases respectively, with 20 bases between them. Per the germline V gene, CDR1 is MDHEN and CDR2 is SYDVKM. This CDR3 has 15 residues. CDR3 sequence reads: CASTQMAGTREKLFF. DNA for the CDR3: TGTGCCAGCACTCAAATGGCGGGTACACGGGAAAAACTGTTTTTT.

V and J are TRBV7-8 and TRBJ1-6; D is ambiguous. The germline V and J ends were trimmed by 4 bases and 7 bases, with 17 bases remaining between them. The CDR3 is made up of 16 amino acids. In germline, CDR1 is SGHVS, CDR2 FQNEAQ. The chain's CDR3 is CASSSTGEPRNSPLHF. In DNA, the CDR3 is TGTGCCAGCAGCTCCACTGGTGAGCCGCGGAATTCACCCCTCCACTTT.

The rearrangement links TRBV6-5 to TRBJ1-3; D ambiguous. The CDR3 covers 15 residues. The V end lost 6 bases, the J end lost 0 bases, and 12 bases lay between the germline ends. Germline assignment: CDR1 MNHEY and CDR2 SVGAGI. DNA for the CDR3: TGTGCCAGCAGGCGCGACATCGGCTCTGGAAACACCATATATTTT. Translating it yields CASRRDIGSGNTIYF.

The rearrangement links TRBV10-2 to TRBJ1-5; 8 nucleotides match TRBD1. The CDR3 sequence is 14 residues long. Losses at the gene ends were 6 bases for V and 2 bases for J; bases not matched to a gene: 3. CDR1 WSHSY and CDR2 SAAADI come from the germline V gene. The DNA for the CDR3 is TGCGCCAGCAGGACAGGGGCGGGCAATCAGCCCCAGCATTTT. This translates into CASRTGAGNQPQHF.

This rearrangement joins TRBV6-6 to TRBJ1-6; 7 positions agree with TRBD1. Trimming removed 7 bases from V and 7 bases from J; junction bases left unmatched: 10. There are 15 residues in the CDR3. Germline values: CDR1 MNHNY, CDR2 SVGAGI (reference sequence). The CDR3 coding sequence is TGTGCCAGCACTACTACAGGGGACGTAAATTCACCCCTCCACTTT. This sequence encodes CASTTTGDVNSPLHF.

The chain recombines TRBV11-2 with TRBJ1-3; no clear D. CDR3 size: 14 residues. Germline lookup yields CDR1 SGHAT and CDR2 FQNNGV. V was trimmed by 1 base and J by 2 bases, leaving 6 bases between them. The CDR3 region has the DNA TGTGCCAGCAGCTTAGGACCGACTGGAAACACCATATATTTT. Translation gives CASSLGPTGNTIYF.

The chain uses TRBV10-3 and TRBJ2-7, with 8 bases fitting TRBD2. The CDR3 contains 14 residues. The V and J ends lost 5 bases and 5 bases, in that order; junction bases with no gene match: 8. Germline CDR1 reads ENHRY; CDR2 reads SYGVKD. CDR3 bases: TGTGCCATCAGTCCTCGGGCAGCGGGGGACGAGCAGTACTTC. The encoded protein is CAISPRAAGDEQYF.

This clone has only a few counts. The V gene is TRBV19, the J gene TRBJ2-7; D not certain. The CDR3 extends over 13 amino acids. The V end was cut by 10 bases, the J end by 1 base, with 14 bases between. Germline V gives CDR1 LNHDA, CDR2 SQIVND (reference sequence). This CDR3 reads CATRLGPSYEQYF. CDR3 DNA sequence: TGTGCCACAAGGCTCGGACCTTCCTACGAGCAGTACTTC. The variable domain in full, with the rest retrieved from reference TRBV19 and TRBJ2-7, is DGGITQSPKYLFRKEGQNVTLSCEQNLNHDAMYWYRQDPGQGLRLIYYSQIVNDFQKGDIAEGYSVSREKKESFPLTVTSAQKNPTAFYLCATRLGPSYEQYFGPGTRLTVT.

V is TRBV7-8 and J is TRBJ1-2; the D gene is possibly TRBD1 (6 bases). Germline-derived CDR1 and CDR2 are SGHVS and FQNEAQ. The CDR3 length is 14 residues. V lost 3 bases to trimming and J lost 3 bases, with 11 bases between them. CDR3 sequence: CASSLGGAHYGYTF. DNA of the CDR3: TGTGCCAGCAGCTTGGGGGGGGCGCACTATGGCTACACCTTC.

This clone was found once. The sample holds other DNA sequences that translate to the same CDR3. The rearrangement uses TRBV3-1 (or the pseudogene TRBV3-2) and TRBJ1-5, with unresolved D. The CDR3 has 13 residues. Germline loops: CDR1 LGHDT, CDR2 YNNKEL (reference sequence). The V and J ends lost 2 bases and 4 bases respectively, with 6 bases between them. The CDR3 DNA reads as TGTGCCAGCAGCCAAAAAGGGAATCAGCCCCAGCATTTT. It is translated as CASSQKGNQPQHF.

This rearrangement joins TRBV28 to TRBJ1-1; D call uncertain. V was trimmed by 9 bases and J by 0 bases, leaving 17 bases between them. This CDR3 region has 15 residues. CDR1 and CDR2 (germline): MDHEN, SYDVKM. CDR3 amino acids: CASPPSIGMNTEAFF. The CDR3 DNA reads TGTGCCAGTCCCCCGTCAATCGGGATGAACACTGAAGCTTTCTTT.

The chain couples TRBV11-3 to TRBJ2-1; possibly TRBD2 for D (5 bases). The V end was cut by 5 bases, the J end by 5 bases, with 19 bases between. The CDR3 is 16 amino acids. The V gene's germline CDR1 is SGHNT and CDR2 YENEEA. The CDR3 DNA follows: TGTGCCAGCAGCCTAGGCCCGGCTAGCTCTAACAATGAGCAGTTCTTC. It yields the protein CASSLGPASSNNEQFF. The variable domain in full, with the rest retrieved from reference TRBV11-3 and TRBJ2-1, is EAGVVQSPRYKIIEKKQPVAFWCNPISGHNTLYWYLQNLGQGPELLIRYENEEAVDDSQLPKDRFSAERLKGVDSTLKIQPAELGDSAVYLCASSLGPASSNNEQFFGPGTRLTVL.

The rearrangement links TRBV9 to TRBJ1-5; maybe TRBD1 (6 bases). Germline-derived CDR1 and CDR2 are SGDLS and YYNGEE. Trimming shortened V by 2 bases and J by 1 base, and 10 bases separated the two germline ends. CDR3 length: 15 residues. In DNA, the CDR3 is TGTGCCAGCAGCGTGGGGGGGCGCAGCAATCAGCCCCAGCATTTT. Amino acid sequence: CASSVGGRSNQPQHF.

The CDR3 here is CAWSVLGGSGANVLTF. In nucleotides, the CDR3 is TGTGCCTGGAGTGTACTAGGGGGCTCTGGGGCCAACGTCCTGACTTTC. J is TRBJ2-6 and V is TRBV30; D is possibly TRBD1 (6 bases). The length of the CDR3 is 16 residues. Germline V CDR1 and CDR2: GTSNPN, SVGIG (reference sequence). Between the trimmed V and J ends, which lost 0 bases and 0 bases, there was a span of 9 bases. The full variable domain, in which reference TRBV30 and TRBJ2-6 provide the parts outside the CDR3, is SQTIHQWPATLVQPVGSPLSLECTVEGTSNPNLYWYRQAAGRGLQLLFYSVGIGQISSEVPQNLSASRPQDRQFILSSKKLLLSDSGFYLCAWSVLGGSGANVLTFGAGSRLTVL.

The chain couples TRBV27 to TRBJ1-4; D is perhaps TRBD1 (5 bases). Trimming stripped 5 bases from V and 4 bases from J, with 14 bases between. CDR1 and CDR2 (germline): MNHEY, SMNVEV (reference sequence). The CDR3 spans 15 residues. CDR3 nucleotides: TGTGCCAGCAGTGGGTTGGGGGGGGGTAATGAAAAACTGTTTTTT. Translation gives CASSGLGGGNEKLFF.

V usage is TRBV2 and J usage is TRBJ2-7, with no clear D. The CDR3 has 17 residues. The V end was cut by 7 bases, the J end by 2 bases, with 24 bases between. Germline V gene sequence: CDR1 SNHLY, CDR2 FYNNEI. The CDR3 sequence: CASIATASPFSPYEQYF. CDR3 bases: TGTGCCAGCATAGCCACAGCGTCACCGTTCAGTCCCTACGAGCAGTACTTC.

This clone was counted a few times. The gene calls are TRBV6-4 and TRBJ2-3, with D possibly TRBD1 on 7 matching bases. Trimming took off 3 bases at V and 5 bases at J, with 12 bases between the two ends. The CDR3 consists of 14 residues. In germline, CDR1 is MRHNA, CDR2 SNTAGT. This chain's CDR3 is CASSEEGAEDTQYF. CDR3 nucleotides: TGTGCCAGCAGTGAGGAGGGGGCGGAAGATACGCAGTATTTT.

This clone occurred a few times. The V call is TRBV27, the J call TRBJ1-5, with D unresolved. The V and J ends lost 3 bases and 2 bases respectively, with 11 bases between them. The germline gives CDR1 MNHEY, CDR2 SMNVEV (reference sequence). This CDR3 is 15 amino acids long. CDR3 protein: CASSFGIGGNQPQHF. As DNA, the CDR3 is TGTGCCAGCAGTTTCGGCATCGGCGGCAATCAGCCCCAGCATTTT.

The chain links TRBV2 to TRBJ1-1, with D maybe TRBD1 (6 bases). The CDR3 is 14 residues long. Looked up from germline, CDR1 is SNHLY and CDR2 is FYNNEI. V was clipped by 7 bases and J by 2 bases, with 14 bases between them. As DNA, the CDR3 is TGTGCCAGCACTAAACAGGGAGATAACACTGAAGCTTTCTTT. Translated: CASTKQGDNTEAFF.

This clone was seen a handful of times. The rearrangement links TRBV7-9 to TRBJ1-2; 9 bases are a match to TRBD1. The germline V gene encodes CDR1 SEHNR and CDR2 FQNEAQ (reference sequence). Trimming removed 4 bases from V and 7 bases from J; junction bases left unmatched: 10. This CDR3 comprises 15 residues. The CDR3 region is CASSSNLQGARGYTF. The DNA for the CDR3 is TGTGCCAGCAGCTCAAACTTACAGGGGGCCCGTGGCTACACCTTC.

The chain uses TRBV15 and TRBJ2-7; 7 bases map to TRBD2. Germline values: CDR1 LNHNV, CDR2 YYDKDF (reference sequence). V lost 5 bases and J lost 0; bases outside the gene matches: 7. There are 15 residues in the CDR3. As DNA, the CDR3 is TGTGCCACCAGCCACCGCAGGGAGGGCTCCTACGAGCAGTACTTC. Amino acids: CATSHRREGSYEQYF. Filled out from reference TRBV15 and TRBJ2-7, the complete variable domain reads DAMVIQNPRYQVTQFGKPVTLSCSQTLNHNVMYWYQQKSSQAPKLLFHYYDKDFNNEADTPDNFQSRRPNTSFCFLDIRSPGLGDTAMYLCATSHRREGSYEQYFGPGTRLTVT.

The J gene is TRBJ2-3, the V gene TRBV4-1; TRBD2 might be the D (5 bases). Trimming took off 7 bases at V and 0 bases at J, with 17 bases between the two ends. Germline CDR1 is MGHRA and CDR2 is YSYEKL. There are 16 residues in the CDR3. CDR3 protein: CASIPIGRTSTDTQYF. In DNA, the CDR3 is TGCGCCAGCATCCCCATAGGCCGGACTAGCACAGATACGCAGTATTTT.

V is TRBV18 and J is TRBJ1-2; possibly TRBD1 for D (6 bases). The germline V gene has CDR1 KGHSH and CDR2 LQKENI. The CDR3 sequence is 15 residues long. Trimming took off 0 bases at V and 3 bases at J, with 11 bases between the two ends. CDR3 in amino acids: CASSPPDRAYYGYTF. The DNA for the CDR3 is TGTGCCAGCTCACCACCGGACAGAGCGTACTATGGCTACACCTTC.

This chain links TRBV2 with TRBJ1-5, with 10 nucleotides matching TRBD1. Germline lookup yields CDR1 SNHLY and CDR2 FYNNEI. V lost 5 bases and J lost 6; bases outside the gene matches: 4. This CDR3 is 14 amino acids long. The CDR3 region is CASSTGTGAQPQHF. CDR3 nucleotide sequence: TGTGCCAGCAGTACCGGGACAGGGGCTCAGCCCCAGCATTTT.

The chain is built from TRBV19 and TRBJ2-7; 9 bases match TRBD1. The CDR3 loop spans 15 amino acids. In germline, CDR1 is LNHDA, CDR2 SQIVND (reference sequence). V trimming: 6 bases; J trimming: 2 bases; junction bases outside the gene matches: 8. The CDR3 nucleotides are TGTGCCAGTAGCCCACAGGGGGCCATACCCTACGAGCAGTACTTC. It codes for CASSPQGAIPYEQYF.